This T cell receptor (beta chain) was identified in a study of molecular identifiers for immune sequencing clone quantification. Turning to the study itself: Across replicate runs, RNA obtained from around 20,000 or 100,000 naive CD8 cells was divided into five, with four undergoing sequencing.

As previously described, bulk TCR libraries were made using listed TCR primers. TCRdb re-called the PCR reads through MiXCR, storing one row per CDR3 protein. The sample has fewer than 30,000 distinct CDR3 sequences, roughly 15% seen once. This clonotype was picked up many times. As yet, its antigen is unknown. Overall study findings and caveats: Because of identical TCR molecules sharing a barcode, sizes of highly expanded clones could be underestimated. Among effectors, clones above 20 RNA copies held over 99% of molecules; among naive cells, under 1%.

The material sequenced was naive CD8+ T cells from blood, with Jurkat cell RNA spiked in. Subset defined: FACS-sorted CD8+CD4-CCR7+CD45RA+ naive T cells. This clonotype was obtained from a human donor in good health. Some libraries in this study had Jurkat cell RNA spiked in.

DNA for the CDR3: TGTGCCAGCAGCTTTGGGACTGCCAAAAACATTCAGTACTTC. It codes for CASSFGTAKNIQYF. The chain joins TRBV11-2 to TRBJ2-4, with D possibly TRBD2 on 6 matching bases. Germline CDR1 SGHAT, CDR2 FQNNGV. Trimming removed 3 bases at V and 1 base at J, with 7 bases between. This CDR3 spans 14 amino acids.